This TCR beta chain was sequenced in a study of beta chain features in type 1 diabetes. Expressed TCRB transcripts were sequenced, since all the RNA that had been isolated was reverse transcribed. Sequencing used immunoSEQ multiplex PCR; TCRdb keeps in-frame clones, though not all of them. Among 300,000 to 450,000 clones listed, over 10% were seen once. Turning to this clone: The antigen is not known.

Study-wide points: Moderately but significantly shorter TCRB CDR3s were found in Type 1 diabetes patients in all four CD4+ subsets.

Losses at the gene ends were 3 bases for V and 0 bases for J; bases not matched to a gene: 8. Germline V gene data show CDR1 as KGHSH and CDR2 as LQKENI. CDR3 size: 18 residues. Via the markers CD45RO/CCR7/CD25/CD127/CD95/CD27, stem cell-like memory, regulatory, central memory and naive CD4+ cells were sorted. The receptor comes from a woman younger than 30 with type 1 diabetes. The sample was naive CD4+ T cells from blood. The chain combines TRBV18 with TRBJ2-6; 7 nucleotides agree with TRBD2. CDR3 in amino acids: CASSPPPTGGSGANVLTF. The DNA for the CDR3 is TGTGCCAGCTCACCCCCGCCGACGGGGGGCTCTGGGGCCAACGTCCTGACTTTC.